The clone carrying this TCR beta chain was counted a single time. Its antigen remains unidentified. The sample comes from a study of cytomegalovirus exposure and HLA in healthy donors. Study-wide background: An analysis done earlier identified 95 million to 140 million unique TCR beta sequences from about 180 million T cells.

Researchers ran the PCR with 60 Vbeta and 13 Jbeta primers. The table came from immunoSEQ multiplex PCR; TCRdb's copy has only in-frame clones and leaves some out. The repertoire holds about 160,000 clones, with nearly 80% as singletons. Study results and limitations: Apparent HLA restriction characterized most CMV-associated TCR beta chains in a later analysis. Immune exposure information available was restricted to CMV serostatus.

This sequence was found in a man between 18 and 35 years old in good health and CMV-seropositive. What was sequenced was PBMCs.

CDR3 protein: CASSPGTGATNTEAFF. The CDR3 bases are TGTGCCAGCAGCCCCGGGACAGGGGCTACGAACACTGAAGCTTTCTTT. The V gene is TRBV9, the J gene TRBJ1-1; 10 bases line up with TRBD1. With V trimmed by 4 bases and J by 1 base, 7 bases remained unmatched. This CDR3 has 16 amino acids. Germline V gives CDR1 SGDLS, CDR2 YYNGEE.